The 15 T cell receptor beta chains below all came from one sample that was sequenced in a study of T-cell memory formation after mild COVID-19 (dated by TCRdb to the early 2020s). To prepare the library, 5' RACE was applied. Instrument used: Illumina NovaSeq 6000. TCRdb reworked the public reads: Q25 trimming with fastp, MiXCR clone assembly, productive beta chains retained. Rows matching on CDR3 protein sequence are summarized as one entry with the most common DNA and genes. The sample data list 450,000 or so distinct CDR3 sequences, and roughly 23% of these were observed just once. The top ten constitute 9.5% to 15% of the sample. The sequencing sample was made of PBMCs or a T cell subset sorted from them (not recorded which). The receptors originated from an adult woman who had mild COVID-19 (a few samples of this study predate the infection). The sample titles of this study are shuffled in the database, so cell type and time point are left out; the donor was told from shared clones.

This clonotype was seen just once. The CDR3 sequence is CASSSGFREQETQYF. CDR3 sequence (DNA): TGTGCCAGCAGCTCCGGTTTCCGGGAACAAGAGACCCAGTACTTC. V gene TRBV7-9 combines with J gene TRBJ2-5; TRBD2 is a possible D gene (5 bases). V lost 4 bases and J lost 2, with 14 bases in between. CDR3 length equals 15 residues. The germline V gene encodes CDR1 SEHNR and CDR2 FQNEAQ (reference sequence).

Written as DNA, the CDR3 is TGTGCCAGCAGAGACAGGGGAGCCAAAAACATTCAGTACTTC. Its translation is CASRDRGAKNIQYF. The J gene is TRBJ2-4, the V gene TRBV2, with 8 positions matching TRBD1. From germline, CDR1 is SNHLY and CDR2 FYNNEI. Trimming cost V 6 bases and J 0 bases; bases outside gene matches: 1. The CDR3 extends over 14 amino acids. The variable domain in full, completed from reference TRBV2 and TRBJ2-4, reads EPEVTQTPSHQVTQMGQEVILRCVPISNHLYFYWYRQILGQKVEFLVSFYNNEISEKSEIFDDQFSVERPDGSNFTLKIRSTKLEDSAMYFCASRDRGAKNIQYFGAGTRLSVL.

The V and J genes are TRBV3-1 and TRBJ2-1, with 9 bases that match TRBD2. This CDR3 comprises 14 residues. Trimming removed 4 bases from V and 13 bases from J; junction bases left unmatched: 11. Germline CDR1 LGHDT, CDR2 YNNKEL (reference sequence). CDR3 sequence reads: CASSPQGRGGGQFF. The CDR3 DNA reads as TGTGCCAGCAGCCCCCAGGGGCGGGGGGGCGGTCAGTTCTTC.

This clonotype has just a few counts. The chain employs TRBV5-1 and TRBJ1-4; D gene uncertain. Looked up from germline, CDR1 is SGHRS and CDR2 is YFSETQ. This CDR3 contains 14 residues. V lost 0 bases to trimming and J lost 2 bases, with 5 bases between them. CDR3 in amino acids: CASSLESTNEKLFF. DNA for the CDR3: TGCGCCAGCAGCTTGGAATCTACTAATGAAAAACTGTTTTTT.

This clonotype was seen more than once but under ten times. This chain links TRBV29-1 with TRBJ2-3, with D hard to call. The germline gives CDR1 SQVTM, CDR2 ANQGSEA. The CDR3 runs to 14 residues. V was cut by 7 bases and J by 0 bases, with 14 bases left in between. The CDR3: CSAGRQGSTDTQYF. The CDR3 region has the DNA TGCAGCGCCGGACGGCAAGGGAGCACAGATACGCAGTATTTT.

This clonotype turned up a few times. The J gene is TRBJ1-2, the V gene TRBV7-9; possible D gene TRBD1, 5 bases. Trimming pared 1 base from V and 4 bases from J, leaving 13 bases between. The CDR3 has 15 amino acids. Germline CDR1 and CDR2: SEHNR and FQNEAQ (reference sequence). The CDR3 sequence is CASSLVSLTVYGYTF. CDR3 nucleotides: TGTGCCAGCAGCTTAGTCTCGCTGACAGTCTATGGCTACACCTTC.

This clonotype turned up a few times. This chain's CDR3 is CASYPGQISGNTIYF. The CDR3 nucleotides read TGTGCCAGTTACCCGGGACAGATCTCTGGAAACACCATATATTTT. V usage is TRBV12-3 or TRBV12-4 and J usage is TRBJ1-3, with 7 bases matching TRBD1. The CDR3 is made up of 15 amino acids. V trimming: 9 bases; J trimming: 0 bases; junction bases outside the gene matches: 8.

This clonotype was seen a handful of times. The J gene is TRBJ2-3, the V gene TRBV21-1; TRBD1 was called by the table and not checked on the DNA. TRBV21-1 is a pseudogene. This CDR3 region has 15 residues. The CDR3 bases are TGTGCCAGCAGCGCGTCCCGGGACAGGGCAGATACGCAGTATTTT. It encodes CASSASRDRADTQYF.

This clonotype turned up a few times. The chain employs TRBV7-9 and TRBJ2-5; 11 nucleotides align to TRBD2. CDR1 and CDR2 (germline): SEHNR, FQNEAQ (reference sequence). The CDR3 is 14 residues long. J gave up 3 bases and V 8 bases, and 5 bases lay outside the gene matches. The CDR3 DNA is TGTGCCAGCGGGCCGGGACTAGCGGAAGAGACCCAGTACTTC. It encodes CASGPGLAEETQYF.

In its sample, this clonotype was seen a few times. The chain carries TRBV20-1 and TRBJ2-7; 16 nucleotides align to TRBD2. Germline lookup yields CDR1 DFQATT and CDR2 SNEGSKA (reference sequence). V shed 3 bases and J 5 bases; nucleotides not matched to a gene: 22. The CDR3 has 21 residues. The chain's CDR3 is CSASRDVLDGTSGRGENEQYF. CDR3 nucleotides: TGCAGTGCTAGCCGCGACGTCCTAGACGGGACTAGCGGGAGGGGGGAGAACGAGCAGTACTTC.

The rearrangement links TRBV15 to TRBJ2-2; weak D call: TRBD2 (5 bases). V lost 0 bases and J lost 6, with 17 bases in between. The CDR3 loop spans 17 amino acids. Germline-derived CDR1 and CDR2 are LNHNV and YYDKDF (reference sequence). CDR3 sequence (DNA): TGTGCCACCAGCAGAGAAGAGCTGGCTGAGGACTCCGGGGAGCTGTTTTTT. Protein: CATSREELAEDSGELFF.

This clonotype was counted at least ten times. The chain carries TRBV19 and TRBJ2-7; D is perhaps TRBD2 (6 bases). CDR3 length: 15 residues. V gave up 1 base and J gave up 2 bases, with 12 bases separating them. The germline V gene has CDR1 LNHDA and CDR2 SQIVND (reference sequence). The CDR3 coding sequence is TGTGCCAGTAGTATAGGTTCGGCGGGAACCTACGAGCAGTACTTC. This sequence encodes CASSIGSAGTYEQYF.

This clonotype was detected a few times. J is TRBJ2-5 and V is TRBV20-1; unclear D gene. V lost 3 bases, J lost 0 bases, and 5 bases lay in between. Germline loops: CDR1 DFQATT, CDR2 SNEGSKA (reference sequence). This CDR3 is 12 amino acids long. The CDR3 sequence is CSASSDQETQYF. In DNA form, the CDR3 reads TGCAGTGCTAGTTCAGACCAAGAGACCCAGTACTTC.

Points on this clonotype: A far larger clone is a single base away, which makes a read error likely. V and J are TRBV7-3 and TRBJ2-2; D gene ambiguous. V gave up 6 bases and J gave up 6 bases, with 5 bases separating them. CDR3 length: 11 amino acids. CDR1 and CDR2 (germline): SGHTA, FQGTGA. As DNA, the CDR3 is TGTGCCAGCAGGTTAGCCGGGGAGCTGTTTTTT. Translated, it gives CASRLAGELFF.

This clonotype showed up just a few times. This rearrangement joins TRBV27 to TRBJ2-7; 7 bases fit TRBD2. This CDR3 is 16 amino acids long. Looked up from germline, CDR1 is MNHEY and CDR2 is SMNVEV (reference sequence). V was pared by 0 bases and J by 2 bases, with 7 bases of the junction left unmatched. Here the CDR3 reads CASSLSVGGGPYEQYF. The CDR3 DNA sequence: TGTGCCAGCAGTTTATCCGTTGGGGGGGGTCCCTACGAGCAGTACTTC.